This T cell receptor (beta chain) was sequenced in a study of a mutant IDH1 vaccine in newly diagnosed glioma. Broader study findings: Patients mounted vaccine-induced immune responses in about 92% of cases.

Repertoires were generated with immunoSEQ multiplex PCR, while TCRdb's copy carries only in-frame clones and drops some. The sample holds tens of thousands of clones, under 85% seen once. Trimming cost V 4 bases and J 8 bases, with 15 bases left between them. The CDR3 covers 13 residues. The germline V gene has CDR1 SGHDT and CDR2 YYEEEE. The time point here: baseline, week 1 (first vaccination visit). The treatment denotes: pre-vaccination baseline after standard-of-care therapy. This clone showed up just once. What it binds is not known. The chain carries TRBV5-6 and TRBJ1-2; a possible D gene is TRBD1 (5 bases). The specimen was PBMCs, collected from a glioma patient treated with radiotherapy, temozolomide or both. This clonotype was sampled from a man aged 40-49 years with glioma. The CDR3 is CASSDRRRDGYTF. DNA of the CDR3: TGTGCCAGCAGCGATCGCAGGAGGGACGGCTACACCTTC.